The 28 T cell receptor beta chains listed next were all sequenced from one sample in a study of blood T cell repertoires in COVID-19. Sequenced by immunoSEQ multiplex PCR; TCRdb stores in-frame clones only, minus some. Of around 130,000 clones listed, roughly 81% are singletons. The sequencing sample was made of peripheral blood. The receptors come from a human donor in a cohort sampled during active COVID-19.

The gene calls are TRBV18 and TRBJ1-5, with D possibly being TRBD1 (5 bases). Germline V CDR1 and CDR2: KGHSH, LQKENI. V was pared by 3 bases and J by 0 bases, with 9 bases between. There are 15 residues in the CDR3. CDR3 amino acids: CASSPDGHSNQPQHF. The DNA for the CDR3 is TGTGCCAGCTCACCGGACGGACATAGCAATCAGCCCCAGCATTTT.

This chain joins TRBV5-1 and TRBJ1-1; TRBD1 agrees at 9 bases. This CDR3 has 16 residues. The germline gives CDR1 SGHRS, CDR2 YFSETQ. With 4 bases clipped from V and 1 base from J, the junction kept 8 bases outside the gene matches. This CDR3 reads CASSEQGAPSNTEAFF. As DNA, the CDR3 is TGCGCCAGCAGCGAACAGGGGGCGCCTTCGAACACTGAAGCTTTCTTT. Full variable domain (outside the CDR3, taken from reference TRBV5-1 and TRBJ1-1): KAGVTQTPRYLIKTRGQQVTLSCSPISGHRSVSWYQQTPGQGLQFLFEYFSETQRNKGNFPGRFSGRQFSNSRSEMNVSTLELGDSALYLCASSEQGAPSNTEAFFGQGTRLTVV.

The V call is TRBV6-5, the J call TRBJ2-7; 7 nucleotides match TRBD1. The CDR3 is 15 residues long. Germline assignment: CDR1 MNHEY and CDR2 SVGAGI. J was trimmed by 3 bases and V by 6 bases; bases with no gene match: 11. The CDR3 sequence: CASRMGQTQVYEQYF. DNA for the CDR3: TGTGCCAGCAGAATGGGACAGACCCAAGTCTACGAGCAGTACTTC.

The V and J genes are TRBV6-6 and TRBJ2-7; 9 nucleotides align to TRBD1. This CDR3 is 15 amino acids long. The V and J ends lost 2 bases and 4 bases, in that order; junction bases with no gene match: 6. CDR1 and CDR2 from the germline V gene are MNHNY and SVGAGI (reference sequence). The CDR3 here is CASSYADRGSYEQYF. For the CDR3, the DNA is TGTGCCAGCAGTTACGCGGACAGGGGTAGTTACGAGCAGTACTTC.

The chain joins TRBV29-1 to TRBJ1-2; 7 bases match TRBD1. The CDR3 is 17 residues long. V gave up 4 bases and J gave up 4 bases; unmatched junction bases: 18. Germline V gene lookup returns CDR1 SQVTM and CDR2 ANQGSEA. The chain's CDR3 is CSVGRGGGQDPLYGYTF. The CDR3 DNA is TGCAGCGTTGGCAGGGGAGGCGGACAGGACCCACTCTATGGCTACACCTTC. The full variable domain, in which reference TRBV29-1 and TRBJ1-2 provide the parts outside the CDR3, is SAVISQKPSRDICQRGTSLTIQCQVDSQVTMMFWYRQQPGQSLTLIATANQGSEATYESGFVIDKFPISRPNLTFSTLTVSNMSPEDSSIYLCSVGRGGGQDPLYGYTFGSGTRLTVV.

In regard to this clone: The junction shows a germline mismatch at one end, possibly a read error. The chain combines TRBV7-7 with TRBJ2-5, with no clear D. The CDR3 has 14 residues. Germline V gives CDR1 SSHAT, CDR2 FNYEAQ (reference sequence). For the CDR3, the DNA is TGTGCTAGCAGCCAAACGGGTAGCAAAGAGACCCAGTACTTC. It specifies CASSQTGSKETQYF.

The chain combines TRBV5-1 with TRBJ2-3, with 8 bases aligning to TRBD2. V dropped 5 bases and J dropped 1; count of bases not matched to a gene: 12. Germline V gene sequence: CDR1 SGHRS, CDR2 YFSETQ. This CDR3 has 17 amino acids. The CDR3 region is CASRPNGGAGRTDTQYF. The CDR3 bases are TGCGCCAGCAGACCAAACGGGGGGGCCGGGCGCACAGATACGCAGTATTTT.

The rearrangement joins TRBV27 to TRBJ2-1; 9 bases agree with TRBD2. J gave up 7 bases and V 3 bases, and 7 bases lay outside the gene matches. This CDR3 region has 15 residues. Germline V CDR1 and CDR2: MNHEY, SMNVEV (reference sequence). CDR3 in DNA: TGTGCCAGCAGTTTCATACTAGCGGGCTTTAATGAGCAGTTCTTC. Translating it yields CASSFILAGFNEQFF.

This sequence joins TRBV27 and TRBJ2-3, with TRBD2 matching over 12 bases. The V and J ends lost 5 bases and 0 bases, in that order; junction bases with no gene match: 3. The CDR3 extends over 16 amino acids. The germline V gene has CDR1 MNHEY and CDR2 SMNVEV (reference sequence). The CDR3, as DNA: TGTGCCAGCAGTCTACTAGCGGGGGGAAGCACAGATACGCAGTATTTT. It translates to CASSLLAGGSTDTQYF.

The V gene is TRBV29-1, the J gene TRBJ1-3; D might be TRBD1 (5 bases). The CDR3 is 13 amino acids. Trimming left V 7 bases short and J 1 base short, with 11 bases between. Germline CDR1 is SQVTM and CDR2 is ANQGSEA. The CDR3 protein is CSGKQASGNTIYF. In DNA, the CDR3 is TGCAGCGGTAAACAGGCATCTGGAAACACCATATATTTT.

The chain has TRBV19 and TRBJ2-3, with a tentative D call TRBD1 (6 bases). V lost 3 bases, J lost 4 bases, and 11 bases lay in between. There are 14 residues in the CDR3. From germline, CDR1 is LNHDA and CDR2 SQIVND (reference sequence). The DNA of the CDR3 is TGTGCCAGTAGTATGTGGCAGGGGCCAGATACGCAGTATTTT. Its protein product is CASSMWQGPDTQYF.

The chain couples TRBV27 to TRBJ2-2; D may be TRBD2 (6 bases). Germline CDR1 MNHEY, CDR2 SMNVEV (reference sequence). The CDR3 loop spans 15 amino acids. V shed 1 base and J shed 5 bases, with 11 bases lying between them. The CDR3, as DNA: TGTGCCAGCAGTTTATTCGGGGAGGCAACCGGGGAGCTGTTTTTT. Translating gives CASSLFGEATGELFF.

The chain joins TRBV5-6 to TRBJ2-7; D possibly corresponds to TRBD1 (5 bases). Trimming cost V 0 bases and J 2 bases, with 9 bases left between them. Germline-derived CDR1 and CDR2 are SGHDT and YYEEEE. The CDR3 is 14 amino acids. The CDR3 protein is CASSLVTVTYEQYF. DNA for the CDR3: TGTGCCAGCAGCTTGGTGACAGTAACCTACGAGCAGTACTTC.

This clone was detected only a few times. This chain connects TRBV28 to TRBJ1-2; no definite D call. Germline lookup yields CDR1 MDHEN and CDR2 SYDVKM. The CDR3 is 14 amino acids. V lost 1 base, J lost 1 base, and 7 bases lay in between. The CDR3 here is CASSLSGYNYGYTF. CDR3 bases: TGTGCCAGCAGTTTATCGGGGTATAACTATGGCTACACCTTC.

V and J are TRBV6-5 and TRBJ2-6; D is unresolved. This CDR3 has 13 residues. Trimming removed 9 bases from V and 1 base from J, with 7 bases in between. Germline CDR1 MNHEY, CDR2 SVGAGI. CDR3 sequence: CASSMSGANVLTF. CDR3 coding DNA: TGTGCCAGTTCAATGTCTGGGGCCAACGTCCTGACTTTC.

CDR3 sequence reads: CASSLDRSAKNIQYF. In DNA, the CDR3 is TGTGCCAGCAGCTTGGACAGGTCAGCCAAAAACATTCAGTACTTC. The chain recombines TRBV5-4 with TRBJ2-4, with a tentative D call TRBD1 (5 bases). Germline V CDR1 and CDR2: SGHNT, YYREEE (reference sequence). The CDR3 is made up of 15 amino acids. Trimming took 0 bases from V and 0 from J, leaving 7 bases between them.

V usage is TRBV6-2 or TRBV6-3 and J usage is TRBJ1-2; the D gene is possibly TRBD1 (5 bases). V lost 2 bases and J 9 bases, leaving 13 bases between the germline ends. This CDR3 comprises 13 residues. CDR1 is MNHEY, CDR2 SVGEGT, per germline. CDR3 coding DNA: TGTGCCAGCAGTTACGGGGCCGGGCTAAGCTACACCTTC. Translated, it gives CASSYGAGLSYTF.

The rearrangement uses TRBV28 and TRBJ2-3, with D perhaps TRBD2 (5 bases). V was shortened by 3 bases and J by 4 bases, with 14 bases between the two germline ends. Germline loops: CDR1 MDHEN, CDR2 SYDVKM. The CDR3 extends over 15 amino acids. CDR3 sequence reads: CASSLSVGIPDTQYF. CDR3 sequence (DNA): TGTGCCAGCAGTTTGTCGGTCGGGATACCAGATACGCAGTATTTT.

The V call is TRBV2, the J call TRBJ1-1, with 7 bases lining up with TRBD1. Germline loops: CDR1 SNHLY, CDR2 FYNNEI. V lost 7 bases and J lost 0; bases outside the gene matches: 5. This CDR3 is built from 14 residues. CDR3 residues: CASKGQLMNTEAFF. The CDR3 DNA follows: TGTGCCAGCAAGGGACAGCTTATGAACACTGAAGCTTTCTTT.

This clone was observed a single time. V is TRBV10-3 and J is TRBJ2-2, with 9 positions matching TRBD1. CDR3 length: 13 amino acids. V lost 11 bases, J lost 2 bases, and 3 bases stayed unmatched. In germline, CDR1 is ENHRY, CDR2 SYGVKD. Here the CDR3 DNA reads TGTGCCGGGGGACAGGGAAACACCGGGGAGCTGTTTTTT. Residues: CAGGQGNTGELFF.

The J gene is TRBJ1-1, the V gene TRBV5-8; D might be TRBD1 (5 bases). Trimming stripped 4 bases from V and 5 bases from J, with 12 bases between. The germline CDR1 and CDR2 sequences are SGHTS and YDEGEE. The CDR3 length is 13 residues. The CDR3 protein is CASSLGGMTEAFF. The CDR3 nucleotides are TGTGCCAGCAGCCTCGGGGGGATGACTGAAGCTTTCTTT.

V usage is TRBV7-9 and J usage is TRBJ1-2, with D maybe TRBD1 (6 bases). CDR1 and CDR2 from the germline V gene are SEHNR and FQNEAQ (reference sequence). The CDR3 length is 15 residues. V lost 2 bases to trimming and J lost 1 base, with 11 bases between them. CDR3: CASSLKGDLNYGYTF. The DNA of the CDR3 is TGTGCCAGCAGCTTAAAGGGGGACCTTAACTATGGCTACACCTTC.

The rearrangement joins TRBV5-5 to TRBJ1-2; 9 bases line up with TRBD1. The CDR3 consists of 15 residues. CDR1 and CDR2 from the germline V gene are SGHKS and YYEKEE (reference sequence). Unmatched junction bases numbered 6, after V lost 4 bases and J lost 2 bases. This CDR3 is CASSPWTGANYGYTF. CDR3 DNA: TGTGCCAGCAGCCCATGGACAGGGGCCAACTATGGCTACACCTTC. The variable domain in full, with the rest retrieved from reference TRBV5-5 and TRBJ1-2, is DAGVTQSPTHLIKTRGQQVTLRCSPISGHKSVSWYQQVLGQGPQFIFQYYEKEERGRGNFPDRFSARQFPNYSSELNVNALLLGDSALYLCASSPWTGANYGYTFGSGTRLTVV.

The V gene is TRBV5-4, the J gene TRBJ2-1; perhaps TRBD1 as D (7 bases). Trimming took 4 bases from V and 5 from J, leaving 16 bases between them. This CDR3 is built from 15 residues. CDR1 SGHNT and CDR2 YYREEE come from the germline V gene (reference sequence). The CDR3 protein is CASSGRGPGDNEQFF. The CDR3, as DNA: TGTGCCAGCAGCGGTAGGGGGCCGGGAGACAATGAGCAGTTCTTC.

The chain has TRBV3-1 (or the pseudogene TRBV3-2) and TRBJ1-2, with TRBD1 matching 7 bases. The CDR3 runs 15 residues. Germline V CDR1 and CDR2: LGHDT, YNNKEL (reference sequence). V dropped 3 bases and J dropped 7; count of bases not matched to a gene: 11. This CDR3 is CASSHRGQERGGYTF. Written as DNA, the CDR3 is TGTGCCAGCAGCCATAGAGGACAGGAGCGTGGTGGCTACACCTTC.

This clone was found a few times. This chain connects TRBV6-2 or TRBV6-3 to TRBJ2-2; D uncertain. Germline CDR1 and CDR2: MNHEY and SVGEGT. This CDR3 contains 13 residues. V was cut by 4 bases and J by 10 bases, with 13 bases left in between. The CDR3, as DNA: TGTGCCAGCAGTTTTATCTCAGGCTTGGAGCTGTTTTTT. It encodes CASSFISGLELFF.

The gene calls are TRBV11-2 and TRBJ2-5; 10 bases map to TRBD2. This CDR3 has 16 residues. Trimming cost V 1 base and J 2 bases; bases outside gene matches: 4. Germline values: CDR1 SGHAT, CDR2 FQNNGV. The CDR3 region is CASSLVAGGRQETQYF. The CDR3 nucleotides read TGTGCCAGCAGCTTAGTAGCGGGGGGCCGGCAAGAGACCCAGTACTTC.

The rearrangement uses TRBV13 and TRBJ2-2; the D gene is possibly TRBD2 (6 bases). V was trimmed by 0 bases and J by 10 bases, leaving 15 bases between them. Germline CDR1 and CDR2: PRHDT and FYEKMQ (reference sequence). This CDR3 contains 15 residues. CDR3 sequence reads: CASSLGGDLPAELFF. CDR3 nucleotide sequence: TGTGCCAGCAGCTTAGGGGGGGACTTACCGGCGGAGCTGTTTTTT.